This T cell receptor (beta chain) was recorded in a study of beta chain features in type 1 diabetes. Study overall: Similarity in age, gender and cell yields was seen between patients and healthy donors. Overall study results and limits: Type 1 diabetes patients showed a moderate but significant shortening of TCRB CDR3s in all four CD4+ subsets. Fewer insertions but more deletions were seen at VDJ junctions in type 1 diabetes patients.

Germline assignment: CDR1 SGHTA and CDR2 FQGNSA. The CDR3 runs 13 residues. Between the trimmed V and J ends, which lost 1 base and 4 bases, there was a span of 6 bases. Expressed TCRB transcripts were sequenced, since all the RNA that had been isolated was reverse transcribed. Profiled with immunoSEQ multiplex PCR; TCRdb holds only in-frame clones, not every one. Of approximately 170,000 clones in the sample, 6% to 9% were seen once. About this clone: Its antigen is unidentified. The same CDR3 also results from other DNA sequences found in this sample.

Central memory, naive, regulatory and stem cell-like memory CD4+ cells were sorted by CD45RO/CCR7/CD25/CD127/CD95/CD27. The chain employs TRBV7-2 and TRBJ2-3; D gene ambiguous. Sequencing was performed on central memory CD4+ T cells from blood. The sequence derives from a man between 18 and 35 years old with type 1 diabetes. The CDR3 bases are TGTGCCAGCAGCTTAGTTGGCTCAGATACGCAGTATTTT. This translates into CASSLVGSDTQYF.